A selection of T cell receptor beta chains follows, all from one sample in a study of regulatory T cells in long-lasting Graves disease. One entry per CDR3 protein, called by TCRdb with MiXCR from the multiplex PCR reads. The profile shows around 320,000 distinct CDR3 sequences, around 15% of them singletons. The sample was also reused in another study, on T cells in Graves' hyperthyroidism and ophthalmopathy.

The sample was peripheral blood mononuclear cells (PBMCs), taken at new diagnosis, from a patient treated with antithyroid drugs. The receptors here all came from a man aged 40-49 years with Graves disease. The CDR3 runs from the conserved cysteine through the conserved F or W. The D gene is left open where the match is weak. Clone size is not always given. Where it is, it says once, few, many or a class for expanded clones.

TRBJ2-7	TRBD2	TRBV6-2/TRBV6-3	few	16	CASSYSGQRGDLGQYF	TGTGCCAGCAGTTACTCGGGCCAGCGGGGTGACTTGGGGCAGTACTTC
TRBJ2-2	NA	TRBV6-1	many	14	CASSEAGDTGELFF	TGTGCCAGCAGTGAAGCGGGGGACACCGGGGAGCTGTTTTTT
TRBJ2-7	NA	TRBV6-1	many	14	CASRITQSSYEQYF	TGTGCCAGCAGAATCACACAGAGCTCCTACGAGCAGTACTTC
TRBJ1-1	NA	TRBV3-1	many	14	CASSHETGNTEAFF	TGTGCCAGCAGCCACGAGACAGGCAACACTGAAGCTTTCTTT
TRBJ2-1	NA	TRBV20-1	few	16	CSARVDGRGRGNEQFF	TGCAGTGCTAGGGTAGACGGGAGGGGGCGCGGTAATGAGCAGTTCTTC
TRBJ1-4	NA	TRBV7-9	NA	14	CASSLAGQNEKLFF	TGTGCCAGCAGCTTAGCGGGGCAGAATGAAAAACTGTTTTTT
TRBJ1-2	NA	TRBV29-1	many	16	CSVDNSGGYPNYGYTF	TGCAGCGTTGACAATTCGGGGGGCTATCCTAACTATGGCTACACCTTC
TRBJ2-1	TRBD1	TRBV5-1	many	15	CASSSRTGGYNEQFF	TGCGCCAGCAGCTCTCGGACAGGGGGGTACAATGAGCAGTTCTTC
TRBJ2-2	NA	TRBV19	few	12	CATRLNTGELFF	TGTGCCACGAGACTCAACACCGGGGAGCTGTTTTTT
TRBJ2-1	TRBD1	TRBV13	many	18	CASSPRTGSLASYNEQFF	TGTGCCAGCAGCCCCCGGACAGGTAGCTTGGCATCCTACAATGAGCAGTTCTTC
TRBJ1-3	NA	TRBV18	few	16	CASSRDTLSSGNTIYF	TGTGCCAGCTCCCGGGACACTCTGAGCTCTGGAAACACCATATATTTT
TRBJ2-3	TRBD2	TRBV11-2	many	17	CASSLVLAGQIWDTQYF	TGTGCCAGCAGCTTAGTACTAGCGGGCCAGATTTGGGATACGCAGTATTTT
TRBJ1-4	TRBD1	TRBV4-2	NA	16	CASSQEAAGGSEKLFF	TGTGCCAGCAGCCAAGAGGCGGCAGGGGGAAGTGAAAAACTGTTTTTT
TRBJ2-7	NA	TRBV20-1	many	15	CSARDPPSHSYEQYF	TGCAGTGCTAGAGATCCCCCCAGCCACTCCTACGAGCAGTACTTC
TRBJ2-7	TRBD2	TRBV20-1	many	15	CSARDRGGSVYEQYF	TGCAGTGCTAGAGATCGGGGGGGGAGCGTATACGAGCAGTACTTC
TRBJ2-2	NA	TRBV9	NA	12	CASRTHTGELFF	TGTGCCAGCAGGACCCACACCGGGGAGCTGTTTTTT
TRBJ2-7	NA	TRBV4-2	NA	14	CASSQDPDPYEQYF	TGTGCCAGCAGCCAAGATCCGGATCCCTACGAGCAGTACTTC
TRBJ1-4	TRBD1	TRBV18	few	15	CASSPLGQYNEKLFF	TGTGCCAGCTCACCATTGGGACAGTATAATGAAAAACTGTTTTTT
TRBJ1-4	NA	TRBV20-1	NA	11	CSARIYEKLFF	TGCAGTGCTAGGATCTATGAAAAACTGTTTTTT
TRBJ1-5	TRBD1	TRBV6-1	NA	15	CASSPTGENNQPQHF	TGTGCCAGCAGTCCTACAGGGGAAAACAATCAGCCCCAGCATTTT
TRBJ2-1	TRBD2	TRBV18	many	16	CASSPPSGGRRGEQFF	TGTGCCAGCTCACCACCTAGCGGGGGACGACGCGGTGAGCAGTTCTTC
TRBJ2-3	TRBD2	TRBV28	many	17	CASSSPRGTSGVDTQYF	TGTGCCAGCAGCTCCCCAAGAGGGACTAGCGGGGTGGATACGCAGTATTTT
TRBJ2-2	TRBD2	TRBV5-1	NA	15	CATRLAGGPSGELFF	TGCGCCACCAGACTAGCGGGGGGGCCGTCCGGGGAGCTGTTTTTT
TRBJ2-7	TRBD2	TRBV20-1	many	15	CSATYSGGAVYEQYF	TGCAGTGCTACTTATAGCGGGGGGGCAGTTTACGAGCAGTACTTC
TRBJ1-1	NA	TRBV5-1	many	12	CASSFKNTEAFF	TGTGCCAGCAGCTTCAAGAACACTGAAGCTTTCTTT
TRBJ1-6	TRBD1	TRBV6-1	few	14	CASSPWDRASPLHF	TGTGCCAGCAGTCCCTGGGACAGGGCTTCACCCCTCCACTTT
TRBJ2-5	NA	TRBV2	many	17	CASSKIPGPTGSETQYF	TGTGCCAGCAGTAAAATCCCGGGGCCGACGGGGTCAGAGACCCAGTACTTC
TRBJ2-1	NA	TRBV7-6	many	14	CASALEWGASEQFF	TGTGCCAGCGCGTTGGAGTGGGGGGCCAGTGAGCAGTTCTTC
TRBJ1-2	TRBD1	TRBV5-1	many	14	CASSLLDRARGYTF	TGCGCCAGCAGCTTGCTCGACAGGGCCCGTGGCTACACCTTC
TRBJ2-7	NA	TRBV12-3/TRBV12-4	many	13	CASSFGDTYEQYF	TGTGCCAGCAGTTTTGGAGATACCTACGAGCAGTACTTC
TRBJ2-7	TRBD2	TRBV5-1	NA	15	CASSFTAGGGVEQYF	TGCGCCAGCAGCTTTACGGCGGGGGGCGGCGTCGAGCAGTACTTC
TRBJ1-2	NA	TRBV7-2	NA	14	CASSPRTVRYGYTF	TGTGCCAGCAGCCCCCGGACAGTTCGTTATGGCTACACCTTC
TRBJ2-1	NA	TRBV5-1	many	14	CASSLAQDYNEQFF	TGCGCCAGCAGCTTGGCCCAGGATTACAATGAGCAGTTCTTC
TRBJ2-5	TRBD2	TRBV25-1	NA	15	CASSEYLGGVETQYF	TGTGCCAGCAGTGAATATCTGGGAGGGGTCGAGACCCAGTACTTC
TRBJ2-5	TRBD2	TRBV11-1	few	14	CASSEAGRGETQYF	TGTGCCAGCTCCGAAGCGGGGCGGGGTGAGACCCAGTACTTC
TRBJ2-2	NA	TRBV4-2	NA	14	CASSQAAWGGELFF	TGTGCCAGCAGCCAAGCCGCATGGGGCGGGGAGCTGTTTTTT
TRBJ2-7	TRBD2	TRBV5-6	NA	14	CASSSRGTPYEQYF	TGTGCCAGCAGCTCGCGGGGGACTCCCTACGAGCAGTACTTC
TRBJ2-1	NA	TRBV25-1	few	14	CASSHLSSYNEQFF	TGTGCCAGCAGCCACCTGAGCTCCTACAATGAGCAGTTCTTC
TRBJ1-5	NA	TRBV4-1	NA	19	CASSPAYLRTVNSNQPQHF	TGCGCCAGCAGCCCAGCGTACCTGAGGACAGTCAATAGCAATCAGCCCCAGCATTTT
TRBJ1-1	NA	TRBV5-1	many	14	CASSLDGMNTEAFF	TGCGCCAGCAGCCTGGACGGTATGAACACTGAAGCTTTCTTT
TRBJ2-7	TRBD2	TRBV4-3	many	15	CASSQESSGVYEQYF	TGCGCCAGCAGCCAAGAAAGTAGCGGGGTCTACGAGCAGTACTTC
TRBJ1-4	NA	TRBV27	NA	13	CASSHRVDEKLFF	TGTGCCAGCAGTCACAGGGTTGATGAAAAACTGTTTTTT
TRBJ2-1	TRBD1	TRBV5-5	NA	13	CASSLPGQPRQFF	TGTGCCAGCAGCTTGCCGGGACAGCCCAGGCAGTTCTTC
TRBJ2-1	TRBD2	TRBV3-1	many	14	CASSQANSGVEQFF	TGTGCCAGCAGCCAAGCCAATAGCGGGGTTGAGCAGTTCTTC
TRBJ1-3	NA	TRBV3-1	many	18	CASSQVVVRRGSGNTIYF	TGTGCCAGCAGCCAAGTTGTTGTTCGAAGAGGCTCTGGAAACACCATATATTTT